This T cell receptor (beta chain) emerged from a study of CD8 T cells in Susac syndrome. The authors reverse transcribed about 0.5 to 1 ug RNA with random hexamers. Multiplex PCR with immunoSEQ amplified the TCR beta CDR3 across 54 Vbeta and 13 Jbeta. MiXCR, applied by TCRdb to the immunoSEQ multiplex PCR reads, yields one record per CDR3 protein. The sample holds tens of thousands of distinct CDR3 sequences, 96% seen once. Per germline, CDR1 KGHDR and CDR2 SFDVKD. V lost 6 bases, J lost 8 bases, and 12 bases lay in between. The CDR3 covers 13 residues. V usage is TRBV24-1 and J usage is TRBJ1-4, with D perhaps TRBD1 (5 bases). This TCR was sampled from a human donor with multiple sclerosis. Sequencing input: CD4+ T cells from PBMCs. CDR3 protein: CATSLGADEKLFF. CDR3 DNA: TGTGCCACCAGTTTAGGGGCGGACGAAAAACTGTTTTTT.